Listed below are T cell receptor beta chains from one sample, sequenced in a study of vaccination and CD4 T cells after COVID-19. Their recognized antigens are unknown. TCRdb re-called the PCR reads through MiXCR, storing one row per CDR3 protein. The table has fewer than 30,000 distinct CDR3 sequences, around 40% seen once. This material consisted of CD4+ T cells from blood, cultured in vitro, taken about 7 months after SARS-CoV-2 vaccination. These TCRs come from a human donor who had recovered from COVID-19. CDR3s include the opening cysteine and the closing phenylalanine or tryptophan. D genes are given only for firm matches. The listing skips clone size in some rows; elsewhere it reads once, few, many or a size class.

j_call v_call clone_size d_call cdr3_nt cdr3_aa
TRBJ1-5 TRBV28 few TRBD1 TGTGCCAGCAGTGAGAGGACAGGTCCCCAGCCCCAGCATTTT CASSERTGPQPQHF
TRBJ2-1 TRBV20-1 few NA TGCAGTGCTAGAATCTACAATGAGCAGTTCTTC CSARIYNEQFF
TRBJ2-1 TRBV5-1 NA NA TGCGCCAGCAGGGGACTTCTAAGTCGGCCCAATGAGCAGTTCTTC CASRGLLSRPNEQFF
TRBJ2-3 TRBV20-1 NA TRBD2 TGCAGTATCAACCTGGGAACTAGCGGGAGGGTGACAGATACGCAGTATTTT CSINLGTSGRVTDTQYF
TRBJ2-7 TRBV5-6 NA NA TGTGCCAGCAGCTATATGGACAGCTACGAGCAGTACTTC CASSYMDSYEQYF
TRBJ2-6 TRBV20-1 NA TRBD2 TGCAGTGCTAGACGGATACTAGCGGGAGCTTCTGGGGCCAACGTCCTGACTTTC CSARRILAGASGANVLTF
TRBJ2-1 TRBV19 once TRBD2 TGTGCCAGTAGTATTGGTGGACTAGCGGTTCACAATGAGCAGTCCTTC CASSIGGLAVHNEQSF
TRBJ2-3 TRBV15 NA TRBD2 TGTGCCACCTCCAAATTTAGCGGGAGACCCACAGATACGCAGTATTTT CATSKFSGRPTDTQYF
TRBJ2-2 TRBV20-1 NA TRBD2 TGCAGTGCTAGACGTCTGGGGGGGACGAACACCGGGGAGCTGTTTTTT CSARRLGGTNTGELFF
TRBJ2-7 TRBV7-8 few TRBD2 TGTGCCAGCAGCTTAGACGAGCGGGGACCCTACGAGCAGTACTTC CASSLDERGPYEQYF